This T cell receptor (beta chain) stems from a study of blood T cell repertoires in COVID-19. In germline, CDR1 is GTSNPN, CDR2 SVGIG (reference sequence). The V segment lost 6 bases and the J segment 3 bases; nucleotides outside the gene matches: 6. This CDR3 spans 14 amino acids. The assay was immunoSEQ multiplex PCR, and TCRdb's table has in-frame clones only and misses some. The sample lists approximately 150,000 clones; 81% were seen once. This receptor was obtained from a middle-aged woman with acute COVID-19. The sample consisted of PBMCs or T cells enriched from blood (not recorded which). The chain carries TRBV30 and TRBJ2-2; TRBD2 agrees at 8 bases. This CDR3 is CACTGLEDTGELFF. Written as DNA, the CDR3 is TGTGCCTGCACGGGACTAGAGGACACCGGGGAGCTGTTTTTT.